This T cell receptor beta chain was identified during a study of blood T cells in healthy people across ages (dated by TCRdb to about 2015). For context, the study as a whole: In model experiments, roughly one uniquely barcoded TCR beta cDNA molecule per two T cells was captured by template switching. The study measured age-related changes in TCR beta repertoire diversity using deep sequencing normalized with unique cDNA molecular identifiers. Donors were grouped into four age groups: young (average about 15 years), middle-aged (under 40), aged (around 66) and long-lived (about 82). Donors of different ages were randomly distributed across sequencing lanes to avoid experimental bias. Using the same blood draw, the study looked at two additional independent replicas of 1 million unique cDNA reads for two donors, one aged 18 to 30 and the other aged 80 or older. What the authors observed across the whole study: A strong correlation was found between observed TCR beta diversity and the percentage of naive T cells measured by flow cytometry. Estimates of total diversity based on one million sequenced T cells were considered lower bounds and underestimates. Compared with the aged group, the long-lived group had more naive CD4+ T cells, fewer expanded clones and increased TCR diversity, a pattern suggesting age selection. Conclusive comparison of naive and antigen-experienced compartments was prevented by the profiling of bulk unsorted PBMCs. As age increased, observed TCR beta diversity per million T cells dropped in a roughly linear way, and a significant reduction was already evident by age approximately 40. Because the CMV infection status of the donors was unknown, age-related changes in expanded clonotypes may potentially have been confounded.

Systemically healthy Caucasian individuals from Russia, around 38 in total and aged about 6 to 100 years, were included as donors. Approximately 11 milliliters of peripheral blood were drawn from each donor into EDTA-treated Vacutainer tubes. PBMCs were isolated by Ficoll-Paque density-gradient centrifugation, with at least 6 million obtained per sample. Total RNA was extracted from PBMCs with Trizol reagent, with at least 6 micrograms obtained per sample. For every donor, an aliquot of PBMCs went through flow cytometry to measure the percentages of naive CD45RAhigh/CD27high T cells. V loses 2 bases, J loses 2 bases, and the germline ends lie 24 bases apart. The CDR3, cysteine through phenylalanine, is 19 amino acids long. CDR3 DNA is the only sequence kept; it has 57 bases, read in frame from the first base. This clonotype has a handful of counts. Which antigen it targets is not known. Base-call qualities are not available, and no considerably larger clone is one nucleotide away.

Library preparation used 5' RACE. The run used an Illumina HiSeq 2500. A second 7 to 11 cycle PCR used a sample-barcoded 5' primer and a J-beta primer mix. Each TCR beta cDNA molecule received a unique molecular identifier from a template-switch 5' adaptor carrying 12 random nucleotides. Each sample yielded at least 2.5 million CDR3-containing paired-end reads. First-strand cDNA was synthesized from all RNA with the Mint cDNA synthesis kit, primed by a TRBC-specific oligonucleotide. Following uracil-DNA glycosylase treatment, all cDNA underwent a first 18-cycle PCR with the universal primers M1SS and BC2_uni_R. The source study handled its data this way. Normalization of each sample was performed by random selection of 1 million high-quality reads, each carrying a distinct molecular identifier. Reads with shared molecular identifiers were discarded instead of being binned into consensus sequences. CDR3 identification, clonotype clustering and error correction used MiTCR with a Q25 quality threshold and the strictest error-elimination algorithm. Lower-bound total TCR beta diversity was estimated with a nonparametric unseen species model using Euler transformation. TCRdb reanalyzed the raw reads on its own, using fastp at Q25 for trimming and MiXCR for clone calling, and kept in-frame beta chains. Rows merge per CDR3 protein into single entries with the most common DNA and genes. TCRdb's processing, not the authors' own work, is the source of the V and J calls. The sample table lists about 1.5 million distinct CDR3 sequences, roughly two fifths of them with a count of one. The ten largest make up over 3.5% of the sample.

The TCR originated in a woman aged 18-29 years in good health. This chain is built from TRBV12-3 or TRBV12-4 and TRBJ2-5; 6 matching bases give a weak D call of TRBD2. Specimen: blood. CDR3 reads: CASSLMVSRLRGTQETQYF. The sequenced DNA: TGTGCCAGCAGTTTAATGGTTAGTCGGCTGCGGGGCACACAAGAGACCCAGTACTTC.